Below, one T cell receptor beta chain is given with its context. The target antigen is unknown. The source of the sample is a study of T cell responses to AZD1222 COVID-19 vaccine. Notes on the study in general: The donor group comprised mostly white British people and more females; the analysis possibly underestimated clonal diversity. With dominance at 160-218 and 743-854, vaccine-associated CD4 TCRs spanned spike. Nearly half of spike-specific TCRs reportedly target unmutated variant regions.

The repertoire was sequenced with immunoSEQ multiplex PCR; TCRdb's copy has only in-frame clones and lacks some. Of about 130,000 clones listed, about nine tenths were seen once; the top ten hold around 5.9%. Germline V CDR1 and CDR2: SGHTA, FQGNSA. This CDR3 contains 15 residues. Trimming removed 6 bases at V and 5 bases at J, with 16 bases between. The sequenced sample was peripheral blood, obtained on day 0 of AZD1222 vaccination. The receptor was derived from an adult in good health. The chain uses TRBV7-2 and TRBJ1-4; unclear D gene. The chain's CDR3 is CASSHEGRLNEKLFF. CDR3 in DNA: TGTGCCAGCAGTCATGAGGGCCGGCTGAATGAAAAACTGTTTTTT.